These 7 T cell receptor beta chains originate from one sample sequenced in a study of T cell repertoires in cytomegalovirus infection. TCRdb re-called the reads through MiXCR, storing one row per CDR3 protein. Counted here are approximately 200,000 distinct CDR3 sequences, 28% occurring once; the ten biggest clones make up 30% to 35%. Input material: PBMCs. The receptor source for this set is a human donor in good health (CMV status not recorded). Some clones in this sample may be carry-over from other donors' samples.

There are a few counts of this clonotype. The chain uses TRBV6-2 or TRBV6-3 and TRBJ2-3; D remains ambiguous. The CDR3 has 11 residues. CDR1 is MNHEY and CDR2 is SVGEGT in the germline V gene. The CDR3 DNA reads TGTGCTCTGGGTTTTTCGGATACGCAGTATTTT. As protein: CALGFSDTQYF.

This clonotype was seen a few times. V gene TRBV9 combines with J gene TRBJ2-1; the D gene is possibly TRBD2 (7 bases). Deletions cut 4 bases from V and 7 bases from J, with 15 bases between. Germline CDR1 reads SGDLS; CDR2 reads YYNGEE. The CDR3 extends over 14 amino acids. The DNA of the CDR3 is TGTGCCAGCAGCCCCGCGGGGGCCTCGAATGAGCAGTTCTTC. This translates into CASSPAGASNEQFF.

This chain uses TRBV11-2 with TRBJ2-3; weak D call: TRBD2 (6 bases). The germline gives CDR1 SGHAT, CDR2 FQNNGV. This CDR3 comprises 16 residues. The V end was cut by 5 bases, the J end by 1 base, with 16 bases between. The CDR3 DNA sequence: TGTGCCAGCAGCGCTGGGACTCTTACCGGCACAGATACGCAGTATTTT. Translating gives CASSAGTLTGTDTQYF.

This clonotype has just one count. This sequence joins TRBV20-1 and TRBJ2-1; 8 bases fit TRBD2. This CDR3 has 16 amino acids. V shed 1 base and J 6 bases; nucleotides not matched to a gene: 11. Germline V gene data show CDR1 as DFQATT and CDR2 as SNEGSKA (reference sequence). The CDR3 DNA sequence: TGCAGTGCTAGAGCGGGCGCGGGGGGCAACGGCAATGAGCAGTTCTTC. It translates to CSARAGAGGNGNEQFF.

This chain links TRBV30 with TRBJ2-3; D uncertain. The V gene lost 1 base and the J gene lost 6 bases, with 14 bases spanning the gap. There are 14 residues in the CDR3. Germline V CDR1 and CDR2: GTSNPN, SVGIG (reference sequence). The CDR3 loop is CAWSGDGSRDTQYF. The CDR3 DNA sequence: TGTGCCTGGAGTGGCGACGGATCGCGGGATACGCAGTATTTT.

The chain uses TRBV27 and TRBJ2-3; D perhaps matches TRBD1 (7 bases). CDR1 and CDR2 (germline): MNHEY, SMNVEV (reference sequence). V lost 6 bases and J 4 bases, leaving 14 bases between the germline ends. The CDR3 totals 14 residues. CDR3 loop: CASRYRGGADTQYF. CDR3 DNA sequence: TGTGCCAGCAGGTACAGGGGAGGTGCAGATACGCAGTATTTT.

This clonotype came up a few times. In nucleotides, the CDR3 is TGTGCCAGCAGCTTTAGCGGGGGGGCGAACACCGGGGAGCTGTTTTTT. Protein product: CASSFSGGANTGELFF. This chain connects TRBV7-2 to TRBJ2-2; 11 bases map to TRBD2. CDR3 size: 16 residues. CDR1 SGHTA and CDR2 FQGNSA come from the germline V gene. Unmatched junction bases numbered 0, after V lost 3 bases and J lost 0 bases.